This T cell receptor (beta chain) was observed in a study of long-term antiretroviral therapy in people with HIV. The study, taken as a whole, reports: The study found that diversity rose after ART but stayed below transplant donor controls. HIV repertoires covered narrower CDR3 length ranges than controls did. Those clones which expanded before ART made up the dominant part of the repertoire at all time points.

As to this clone: Its matching antigen is unknown.

The assay used was immunoSEQ (version v3.0), run at survey level. Researchers set sequencing to target about 35,000-55,000 T-cell genomes per sample. TCRdb's table, derived via immunoSEQ multiplex PCR, lists solely in-frame clones and lacks some. The repertoire holds tens of thousands of clones, with about 96% as singletons. Germline assignment: CDR1 MRHNA and CDR2 SNTAGT. V lost 6 bases, J lost 9 bases, and 15 bases lay in between. This CDR3 comprises 14 residues. This TCR was recovered from a man aged 30 to 39 with HIV. The sequencing used unsorted PBMCs, collected 6 to 6.5 years after starting antiretroviral therapy. The V and J genes are TRBV6-4 and TRBJ1-6; no clear D. CDR3 protein: CASRPGFSRSPLHF. CDR3 sequence (DNA): TGTGCCAGCAGACCGGGGTTTTCTCGTTCACCCCTCCACTTT.